This T cell receptor beta chain was recorded in a study of blood T cell repertoires in COVID-19. Study information: Material from acute and convalescent COVID-19 was sourced from the United States, Italy and Spain. PBMCs, B-cell-depleted T cells, or T cells provided the cDNA or gDNA that made up the material.

As originally analysed: Amplification of reference gene primers provided the estimated nucleated cell counts. The table came from immunoSEQ multiplex PCR; TCRdb's copy has only in-frame clones and leaves some out. Clone size and V and J calls were adopted from that table, with D and trimming inferred from the DNA. Of about 99,000 clones in the sample, about 87% were seen once. Germline CDR1 and CDR2: SGHVS and FQNEAQ. The germline V and J ends were trimmed by 3 bases and 1 base, with 7 bases remaining between them. The CDR3 spans 13 residues. This clonotype was obtained from a human donor in a cohort sampled during active or convalescent COVID-19. Sequencing was performed on peripheral blood. The genes are TRBV7-8 and TRBJ2-7; D remains unclear. DNA for the CDR3: TGTGCCAGCAGCTTTCTGAGGTCCTACGAGCAGTACTTC. Translating it yields CASSFLRSYEQYF.